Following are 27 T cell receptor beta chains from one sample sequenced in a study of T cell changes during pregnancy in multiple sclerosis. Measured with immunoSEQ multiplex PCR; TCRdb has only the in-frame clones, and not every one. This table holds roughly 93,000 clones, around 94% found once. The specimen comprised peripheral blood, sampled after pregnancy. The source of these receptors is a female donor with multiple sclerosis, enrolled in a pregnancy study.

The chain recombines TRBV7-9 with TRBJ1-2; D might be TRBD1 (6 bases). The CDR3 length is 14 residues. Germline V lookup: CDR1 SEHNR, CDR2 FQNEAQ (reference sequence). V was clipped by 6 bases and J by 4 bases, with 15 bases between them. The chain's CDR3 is CASRGDGQFYGYTF. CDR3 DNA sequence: TGTGCCAGCAGAGGAGACGGACAGTTCTATGGCTACACCTTC.

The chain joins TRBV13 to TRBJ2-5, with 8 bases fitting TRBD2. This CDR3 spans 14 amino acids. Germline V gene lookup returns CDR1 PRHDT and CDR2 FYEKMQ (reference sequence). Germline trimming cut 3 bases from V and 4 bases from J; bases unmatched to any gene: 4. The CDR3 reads CASSFPSGSETQYF. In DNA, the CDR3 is TGTGCCAGCAGCTTCCCTAGCGGGTCAGAGACCCAGTACTTC.

The CDR3 spells CASSQELLGQLIIMNTEAFF. The CDR3 DNA sequence: TGCGCCAGCAGCCAAGAGCTGCTAGGACAGCTGATTATTATGAACACTGAAGCTTTCTTT. V is TRBV4-3 and J is TRBJ1-1; possible D gene TRBD1, 6 bases. Trimming shortened V by 0 bases and J by 0 bases, and 23 bases separated the two germline ends. The CDR3 spans 20 residues. The germline CDR1 and CDR2 sequences are LGHNA and YSLEER.

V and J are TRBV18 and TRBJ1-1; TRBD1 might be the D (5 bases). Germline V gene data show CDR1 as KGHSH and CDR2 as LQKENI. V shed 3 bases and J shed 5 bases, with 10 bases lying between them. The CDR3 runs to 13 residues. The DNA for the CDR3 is TGTGCCAGCTCACCGGAGGGGAGGACTGAAGCTTTCTTT. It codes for CASSPEGRTEAFF.

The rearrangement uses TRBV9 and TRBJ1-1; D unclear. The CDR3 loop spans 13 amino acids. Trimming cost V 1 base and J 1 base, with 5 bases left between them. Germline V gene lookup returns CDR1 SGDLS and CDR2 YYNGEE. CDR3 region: CASSVRANTEAFF. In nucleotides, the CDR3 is TGTGCCAGCAGCGTACGAGCGAACACTGAAGCTTTCTTT.

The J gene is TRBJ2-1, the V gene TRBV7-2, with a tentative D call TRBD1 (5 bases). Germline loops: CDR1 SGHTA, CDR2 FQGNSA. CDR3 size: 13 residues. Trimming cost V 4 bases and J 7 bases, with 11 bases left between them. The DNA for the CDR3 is TGTGCCAGCAGCTCCCCAGGGTTGAATGAGCAGTTCTTC. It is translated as CASSSPGLNEQFF.

The CDR3, as DNA: TGTGCCAGCAGCGCCGACAGGGTCCATGGCTACACCTTC. It specifies CASSADRVHGYTF. The chain carries TRBV9 and TRBJ1-2; 7 nucleotides agree with TRBD1. The CDR3 loop spans 13 amino acids. Trimming cost V 3 bases and J 6 bases; bases outside gene matches: 5. The germline V gene has CDR1 SGDLS and CDR2 YYNGEE.

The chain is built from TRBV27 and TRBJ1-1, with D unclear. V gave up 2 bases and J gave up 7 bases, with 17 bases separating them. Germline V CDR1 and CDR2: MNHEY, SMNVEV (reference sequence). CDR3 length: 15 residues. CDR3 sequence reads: CASSLGGSPAGEAFF. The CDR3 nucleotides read TGTGCCAGCAGTTTAGGAGGATCGCCGGCGGGTGAAGCTTTCTTT.

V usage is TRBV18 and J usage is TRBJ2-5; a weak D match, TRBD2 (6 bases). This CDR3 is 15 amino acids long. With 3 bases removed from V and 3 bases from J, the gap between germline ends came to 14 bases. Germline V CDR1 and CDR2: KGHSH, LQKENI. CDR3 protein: CASSPVTGAKETQYF. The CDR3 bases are TGTGCCAGCTCACCGGTAACGGGAGCGAAAGAGACCCAGTACTTC. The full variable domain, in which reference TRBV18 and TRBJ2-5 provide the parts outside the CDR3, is NAGVMQNPRHLVRRRGQEARLRCSPMKGHSHVYWYRQLPEEGLKFMVYLQKENIIDESGMPKERFSAEFPKEGPSILRIQQVVRGDSAAYFCASSPVTGAKETQYFGPGTRLLVL.

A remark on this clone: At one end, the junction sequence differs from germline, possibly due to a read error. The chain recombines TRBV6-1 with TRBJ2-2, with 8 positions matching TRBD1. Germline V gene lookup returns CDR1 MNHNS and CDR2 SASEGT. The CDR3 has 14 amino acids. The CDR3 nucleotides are TGTGCCAGCAGGGAAGGACAGGGTATCGGGGAGCTGTTTTTT. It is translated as CASREGQGIGELFF.

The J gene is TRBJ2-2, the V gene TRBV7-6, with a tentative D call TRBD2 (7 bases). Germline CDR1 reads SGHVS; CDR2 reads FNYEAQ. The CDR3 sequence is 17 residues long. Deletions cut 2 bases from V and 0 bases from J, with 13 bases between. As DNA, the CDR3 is TGTGCCAGCAGCTTATACGGCGGGGGCCCGAACACCGGGGAGCTGTTTTTT. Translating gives CASSLYGGGPNTGELFF.

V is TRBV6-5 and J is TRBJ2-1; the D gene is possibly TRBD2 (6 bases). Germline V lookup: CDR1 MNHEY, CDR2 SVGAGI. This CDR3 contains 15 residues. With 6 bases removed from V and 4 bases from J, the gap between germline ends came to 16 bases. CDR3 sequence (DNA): TGTGCCAGCAGACAAACTAACCTAGCGTACAATGAGCAGTTCTTC. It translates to CASRQTNLAYNEQFF.

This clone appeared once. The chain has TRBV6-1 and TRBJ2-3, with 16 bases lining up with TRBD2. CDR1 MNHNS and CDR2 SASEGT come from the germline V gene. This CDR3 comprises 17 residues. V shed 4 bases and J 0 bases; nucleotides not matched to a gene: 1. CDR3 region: CASSAGLAGGSTDTQYF. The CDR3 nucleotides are TGTGCCAGCAGTGCGGGACTAGCGGGAGGGAGCACAGATACGCAGTATTTT.

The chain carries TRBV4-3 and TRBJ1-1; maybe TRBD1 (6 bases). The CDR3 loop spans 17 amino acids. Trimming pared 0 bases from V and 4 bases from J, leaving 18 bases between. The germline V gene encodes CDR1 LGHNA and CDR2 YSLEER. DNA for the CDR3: TGCGCCAGCAGCCAAGATTTGTCCCCGGCAGGGGTCACTGAAGCTTTCTTT. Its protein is CASSQDLSPAGVTEAFF.

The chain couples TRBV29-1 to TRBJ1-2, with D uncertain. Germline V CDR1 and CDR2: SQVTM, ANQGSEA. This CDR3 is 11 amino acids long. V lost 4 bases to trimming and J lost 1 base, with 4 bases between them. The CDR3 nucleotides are TGCAGCGTTGCCCTTAACTATGGCTACACCTTC. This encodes CSVALNYGYTF.

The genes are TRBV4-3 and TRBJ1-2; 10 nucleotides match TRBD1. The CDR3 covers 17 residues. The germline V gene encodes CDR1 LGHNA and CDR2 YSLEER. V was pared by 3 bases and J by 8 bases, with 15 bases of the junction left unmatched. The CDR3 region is CASSQTRTGGGSDGYTF. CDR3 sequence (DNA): TGCGCCAGCAGCCAGACCCGGACAGGGGGTGGGTCTGACGGCTACACCTTC.

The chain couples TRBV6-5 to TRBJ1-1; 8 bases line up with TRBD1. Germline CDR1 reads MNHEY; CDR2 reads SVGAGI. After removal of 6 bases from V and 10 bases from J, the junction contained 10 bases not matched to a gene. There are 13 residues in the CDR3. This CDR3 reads CASRPGQGRGAFF. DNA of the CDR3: TGTGCCAGCAGACCCGGACAGGGAAGGGGAGCTTTCTTT.

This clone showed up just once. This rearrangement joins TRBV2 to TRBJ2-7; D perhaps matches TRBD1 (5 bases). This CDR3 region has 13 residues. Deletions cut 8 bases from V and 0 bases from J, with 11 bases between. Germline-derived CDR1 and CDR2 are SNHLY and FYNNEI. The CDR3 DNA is TGTGCCAGCTTTGAGCAGGGCTCCTACGAGCAGTACTTC. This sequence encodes CASFEQGSYEQYF.

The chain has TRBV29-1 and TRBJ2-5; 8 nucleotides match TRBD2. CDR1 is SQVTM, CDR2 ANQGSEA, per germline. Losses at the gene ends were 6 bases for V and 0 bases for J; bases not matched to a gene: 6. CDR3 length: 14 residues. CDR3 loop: CSVKRGGDQETQYF. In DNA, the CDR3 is TGCAGCGTCAAACGGGGGGGGGACCAAGAGACCCAGTACTTC.

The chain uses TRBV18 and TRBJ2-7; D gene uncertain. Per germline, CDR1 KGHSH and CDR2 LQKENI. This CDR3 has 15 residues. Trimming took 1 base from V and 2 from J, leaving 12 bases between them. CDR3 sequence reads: CASSPRQALTYEQYF. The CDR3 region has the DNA TGTGCCAGCTCACCACGGCAGGCACTCACCTACGAGCAGTACTTC.

DNA of the CDR3: TGTGCCAGCAGCTTAGGATTTAGGGGCTTAGAGGAAAAACTGTTTTTT. Its protein is CASSLGFRGLEEKLFF. V gene TRBV7-9 combines with J gene TRBJ1-4; D possibly corresponds to TRBD1 (5 bases). The length of the CDR3 is 16 residues. V lost 1 base, J lost 8 bases, and 17 bases lay in between. CDR1 is SEHNR and CDR2 is FQNEAQ in the germline V gene (reference sequence).

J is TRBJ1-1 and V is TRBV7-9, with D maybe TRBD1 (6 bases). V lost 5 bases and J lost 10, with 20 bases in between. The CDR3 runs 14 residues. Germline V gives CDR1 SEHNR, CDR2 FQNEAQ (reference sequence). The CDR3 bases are TGTGCCAGCAGCCCTACAGGGCCATTGAGGGGAGCTTTCTTT. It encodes CASSPTGPLRGAFF.

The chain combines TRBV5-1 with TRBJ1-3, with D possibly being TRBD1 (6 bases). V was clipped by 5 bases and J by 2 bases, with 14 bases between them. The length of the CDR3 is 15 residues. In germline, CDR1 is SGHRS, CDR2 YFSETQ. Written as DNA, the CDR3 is TGCGCCAGCAGGCCCACAGGGCGTACTGGAAACACCATATATTTT. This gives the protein CASRPTGRTGNTIYF. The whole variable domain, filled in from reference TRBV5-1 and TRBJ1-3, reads KAGVTQTPRYLIKTRGQQVTLSCSPISGHRSVSWYQQTPGQGLQFLFEYFSETQRNKGNFPGRFSGRQFSNSRSEMNVSTLELGDSALYLCASRPTGRTGNTIYFGEGSWLTVV.

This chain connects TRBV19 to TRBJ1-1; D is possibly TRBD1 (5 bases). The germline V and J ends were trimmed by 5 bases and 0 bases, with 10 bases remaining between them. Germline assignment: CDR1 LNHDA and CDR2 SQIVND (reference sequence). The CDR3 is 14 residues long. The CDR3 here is CASSADIMNTEAFF. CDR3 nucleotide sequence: TGTGCCAGTAGTGCGGACATCATGAACACTGAAGCTTTCTTT.

The CDR3 region has the DNA TGTGCCAGCAGCTTACGGGACTCCCGTCGAAATAACACAGATACGCAGTATTTT. Translating it yields CASSLRDSRRNNTDTQYF. The V and J genes are TRBV7-3 and TRBJ2-3, with D possibly matching TRBD2 (6 bases). V lost 2 bases and J 2 bases, leaving 20 bases between the germline ends. Germline V CDR1 and CDR2: SGHTA, FQGTGA. CDR3 size: 18 residues.

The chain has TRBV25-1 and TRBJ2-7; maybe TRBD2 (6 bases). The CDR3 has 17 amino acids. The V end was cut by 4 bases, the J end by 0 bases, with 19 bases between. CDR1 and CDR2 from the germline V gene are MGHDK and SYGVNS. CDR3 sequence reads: CASSGYAGTVSSYEQYF. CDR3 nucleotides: TGTGCCAGCAGTGGATACGCCGGGACTGTTAGCTCCTACGAGCAGTACTTC.

DNA of the CDR3: TGCGCCAGCAGCGCATCAGGGGCTACCACTGGAAACACCATATATTTT. Its translation is CASSASGATTGNTIYF. The gene calls are TRBV5-1 and TRBJ1-3; perhaps TRBD1 as D (6 bases). The CDR3 covers 16 residues. The ends were cut back, 4 bases at V and 2 bases at J, with 16 bases in the middle. Germline CDR1 is SGHRS and CDR2 is YFSETQ.